Following are 2 T cell receptor beta chains from one sample sequenced in a study of CD8 T cells in Susac syndrome. Random hexamers were used to reverse transcribe an amount of roughly 0.5 to 1 ug RNA. Using its own MiXCR run on the immunoSEQ multiplex PCR reads, TCRdb lists one record per CDR3 protein. This repertoire shows about 130,000 distinct CDR3 sequences, around 85% found once; its top ten account for about 0.51%. Sample: CD8+ T cells from PBMCs. All receptors come from a human donor with multiple sclerosis.

The chain employs TRBV7-9 and TRBJ2-3; D may match TRBD1 or TRBD2 (5 bases each). V was cut by 1 base and J by 3 bases, with 14 bases left in between. The CDR3 extends over 16 amino acids. CDR1 SEHNR and CDR2 FQNEAQ come from the germline V gene (reference sequence). In nucleotides, the CDR3 is TGTGCCAGCAGCTTAGGTGAGGGGAGAAGGACAGATACGCAGTATTTT. Translating gives CASSLGEGRRTDTQYF.

The V and J genes are TRBV6-5 and TRBJ1-1; no clear D gene. V shed 2 bases and J shed 5 bases, with 12 bases lying between them. The CDR3 is made up of 14 amino acids. Germline V gene lookup returns CDR1 MNHEY and CDR2 SVGAGI. The CDR3 reads CASSYINSGTEAFF. DNA for the CDR3: TGTGCCAGCAGTTACATCAACTCCGGGACTGAAGCTTTCTTT.